A selection of T cell receptor beta chains follows, all from one sample in a study of blood T cell repertoires in COVID-19. Profiled with immunoSEQ multiplex PCR; TCRdb holds only in-frame clones, not every one. This table holds some 16,000 clones, approximately 93% found once. Sequencing was done on a sample of peripheral blood. The receptors here all came from a human donor in a cohort sampled during active COVID-19. The CDR3 runs from the conserved cysteine through the conserved F or W. D genes are given only for firm matches. For some rows the clone size is stated as once, few or many, or as a class when expanded; others skip it.

j_gene: TRBJ1-2; d_gene: TRBD1; v_gene: TRBV11-2; abundance: NA; CDR3nt: TGTGCCAGCAGACACGGGAGGGGGCGCCAAGACTATGGCTACACCTTC; CDR3aa: CASRHGRGRQDYGYTF
j_gene: TRBJ2-7; d_gene: NA; v_gene: TRBV28; abundance: NA; CDR3nt: TGTGCCAGCAGTTTTAATCCGTCGGTCTACGAGCAGTACTTC; CDR3aa: CASSFNPSVYEQYF
j_gene: TRBJ2-5; d_gene: TRBD1; v_gene: TRBV7-9; abundance: NA; CDR3nt: TGTGCCAGCAGCCCAAGGGGGACAGGGATACTCCAAGAGACCCAGTACTTC; CDR3aa: CASSPRGTGILQETQYF
j_gene: TRBJ2-3; d_gene: NA; v_gene: TRBV15; abundance: once; CDR3nt: TGTGCCACCAGCGGGCCCAGGGGAGGCACAGATACGCAGTATTTT; CDR3aa: CATSGPRGGTDTQYF
j_gene: TRBJ1-1; d_gene: NA; v_gene: TRBV28; abundance: once; CDR3nt: TGTGCCAGCAGTTCACAGGGGAACACTGAAGCTTTCTTT; CDR3aa: CASSSQGNTEAFF
j_gene: TRBJ1-6; d_gene: NA; v_gene: TRBV4-3; abundance: NA; CDR3nt: TGCGCCAGCAGCCAAGTCGCAGGGATTGGGTCACCCCTCCACTTT; CDR3aa: CASSQVAGIGSPLHF
j_gene: TRBJ1-6; d_gene: NA; v_gene: TRBV6-2/TRBV6-3; abundance: NA; CDR3nt: TGTGCCAGCAGTACAGGGAGCGGCGAGTCACCCCTCCACTTT; CDR3aa: CASSTGSGESPLHF
j_gene: TRBJ1-2; d_gene: TRBD1; v_gene: TRBV4-1; abundance: NA; CDR3nt: TGCGCCAGCAGCCAAGATTCGGGACAGAGCTATGGCTACACCTTC; CDR3aa: CASSQDSGQSYGYTF
j_gene: TRBJ2-1; d_gene: TRBD2; v_gene: TRBV7-9; abundance: NA; CDR3nt: TGTGCCAGCAGCCCCGCCCAGGGACTAGCCGGTCATGAGCAGTTCTTC; CDR3aa: CASSPAQGLAGHEQFF
j_gene: TRBJ1-2; d_gene: TRBD1; v_gene: TRBV5-1; abundance: few; CDR3nt: TGCGCCAGCAGCGGGGAACAGGGGGCAGGCTATGGCTACACCTTC; CDR3aa: CASSGEQGAGYGYTF
j_gene: TRBJ2-1; d_gene: TRBD2; v_gene: TRBV7-9; abundance: NA; CDR3nt: TGTGCCAGCAGCCGGGGAGGGGACGATGAGCAGTTCTTC; CDR3aa: CASSRGGDDEQFF
j_gene: TRBJ1-4; d_gene: NA; v_gene: TRBV27; abundance: NA; CDR3nt: TGTGCCAGCAGGGGTTTACAGGATGAAAAACTGTTTTTT; CDR3aa: CASRGLQDEKLFF
j_gene: TRBJ1-2; d_gene: NA; v_gene: TRBV27; abundance: NA; CDR3nt: TGTGCCAGCAGTTTAACGATGGACAGAAAAGCGTACTATGGCTACACCTTC; CDR3aa: CASSLTMDRKAYYGYTF
j_gene: TRBJ2-7; d_gene: TRBD2; v_gene: TRBV12-5; abundance: NA; CDR3nt: TGTGCTAGTGGCCCTGAGCGGGGGACAATTTACGAGCAGTACTTC; CDR3aa: CASGPERGTIYEQYF
j_gene: TRBJ2-7; d_gene: TRBD1; v_gene: TRBV29-1; abundance: NA; CDR3nt: TGCAGCGTTGAAGATCGGTCAGGGGGCTTTAGAATAGGGGAGCAGTACTTC; CDR3aa: CSVEDRSGGFRIGEQYF
j_gene: TRBJ2-7; d_gene: TRBD2; v_gene: TRBV13; abundance: few; CDR3nt: TGTGCCAGCAGCTTTAAGGGAGGATATGTGGCGGGAGGGCCGTTATACGAGCAGTACTTC; CDR3aa: CASSFKGGYVAGGPLYEQYF
j_gene: TRBJ2-1; d_gene: NA; v_gene: TRBV5-1; abundance: NA; CDR3nt: TGCGCCAGCAGCTTGGGGGGCCAGGAATACAATGAGCAGTTCTTC; CDR3aa: CASSLGGQEYNEQFF
j_gene: TRBJ2-7; d_gene: NA; v_gene: TRBV27; abundance: NA; CDR3nt: TGTGCCAGCAGTATCGGCTACGAGCAGTACTTC; CDR3aa: CASSIGYEQYF
j_gene: TRBJ2-7; d_gene: TRBD1; v_gene: TRBV18; abundance: NA; CDR3nt: TGTGCCAGCTCTCCCCCCGACAGGGATTACGAGCAGTACTTC; CDR3aa: CASSPPDRDYEQYF
j_gene: TRBJ2-1; d_gene: TRBD2; v_gene: TRBV9; abundance: NA; CDR3nt: TGTGCCAGCAGCGTAGTCGGGGACTACCGCTACAATGAGCAGTTCTTC; CDR3aa: CASSVVGDYRYNEQFF
j_gene: TRBJ2-1; d_gene: NA; v_gene: TRBV6-4; abundance: NA; CDR3nt: TGTGCCAGCAGTGAACAGACTAGCTCCTACAATGAGCAGTTCTTC; CDR3aa: CASSEQTSSYNEQFF
j_gene: TRBJ2-7; d_gene: TRBD1; v_gene: TRBV5-4; abundance: few; CDR3nt: TGTGCCAGCAGCCTCACAGGGGGCAGGAGCGAGCAGTACTTC; CDR3aa: CASSLTGGRSEQYF
j_gene: TRBJ2-1; d_gene: NA; v_gene: TRBV4-3; abundance: NA; CDR3nt: TGCGCCAGCAGCCAGGGGGCAAATGAGCAGTTCTTC; CDR3aa: CASSQGANEQFF
j_gene: TRBJ1-2; d_gene: TRBD1; v_gene: TRBV6-5; abundance: NA; CDR3nt: TGTGCCAGCAGTCCCGCTCAACAGGGGCCCTATGGCTACACCTTC; CDR3aa: CASSPAQQGPYGYTF
j_gene: TRBJ2-7; d_gene: NA; v_gene: TRBV6-2/TRBV6-3; abundance: NA; CDR3nt: TGTGCCAGCAGTTATTCACCAGATCCCTACGAGCAGTACTTC; CDR3aa: CASSYSPDPYEQYF
j_gene: TRBJ2-5; d_gene: TRBD2; v_gene: TRBV6-5; abundance: NA; CDR3nt: TGTGCCAGCAGTTACCAGGTAGCGGGGGACGAAGAGACCCAGTACTTC; CDR3aa: CASSYQVAGDEETQYF
j_gene: TRBJ1-6; d_gene: NA; v_gene: TRBV19; abundance: NA; CDR3nt: TGTGCCAGTACCCCCGCACAGTATAATTCACCCCTCCACTTT; CDR3aa: CASTPAQYNSPLHF